The rows below give T cell receptor beta chains drawn from one sample of a study of blood T cells in healthy people across ages. TCRdb processed the 5' RACE reads anew with MiXCR; each CDR3 protein has one entry. This table has roughly 730,000 distinct CDR3 sequences, approximately 60% appearing once. Sequences were obtained from blood. The receptors derive from a man in his forties in good health. Each CDR3 is given with its conserved first and last residue. D genes are given only for firm matches. For some rows the clone size is stated as once, few or many, or as a class when expanded; others skip it.

TGCAGTGCTAGATGGGCGGGAATCACCGATACGCAGTATTTT | CSARWAGITDTQYF | few | TRBV20-1 | . | TRBJ2-3
TGTGCCAGCAGCTTAGGCACGGAAACCTACGAGCAGTACTTC | CASSLGTETYEQYF | . | TRBV7-9 | . | TRBJ2-7
TGTGCCAGCAGCCAAGGGGGGGGGGCATTAAATGAGCAGTACTTC | CASSQGGGALNEQYF | . | TRBV3-1 | . | TRBJ2-7
TGTGCCAGCAGATCCCTTAGAATAGCGGGAGGGGAGACCCAGTACTTC | CASRSLRIAGGETQYF | few | TRBV28 | TRBD2 | TRBJ2-5
TGTGCCAGCAGTGAAGCGTTTGGCACTGAAGCTTTCTTT | CASSEAFGTEAFF | . | TRBV2 | . | TRBJ1-1
TGTGCCAGCAGCTTAGCGGCAGGGGGTAATGAAAAACTGTTTTTT | CASSLAAGGNEKLFF | few | TRBV13 | TRBD1 | TRBJ1-4
TGTGCCAGCAGCGAGAGTGGGGTCTTGAAAAAGTTCTTC | CASSESGVLKKFF | few | TRBV7-2 | . | TRBJ2-1
TGTGCCAGCAGCTTATTAGTGCAGTATTTT | CASSLLVQYF | . | TRBV7-2 | . | TRBJ2-3
TGCGCCAGCAGCCAGACCGGACTAGCGGCCTACGAGCAGTACTTC | CASSQTGLAAYEQYF | . | TRBV4-1 | TRBD2 | TRBJ2-7
TGTGCCAGCGCGGGGCAGTGGGACTCCTACGAGCAGTACTTC | CASAGQWDSYEQYF | . | TRBV28 | . | TRBJ2-7
TGCGCCAGCAGCTTGACTAGCGGGGGGATCCAAGAGACCCAGTACTTC | CASSLTSGGIQETQYF | . | TRBV5-1 | TRBD2 | TRBJ2-5
TGTGCCAGCAGTTTTTTAGCGGGGGAAGAGACCCAGTACTTC | CASSFLAGEETQYF | few | TRBV27 | TRBD2 | TRBJ2-5
TGTGCCAGCAGTTTAGGAGCTAGTGGGAACCACGAGCAGTACTTC | CASSLGASGNHEQYF | . | TRBV28 | . | TRBJ2-7
TGCGCCAGCAGACCTTTGTCTAGCGGGCGAGACGAGCAGTACTTC | CASRPLSSGRDEQYF | many | TRBV5-1 | TRBD2 | TRBJ2-7
TGTGCCAGCCGGGGGCAGGATCTGAAAGATACGCAGTATTTT | CASRGQDLKDTQYF | . | TRBV2 | . | TRBJ2-3
TGTGCCAGCAGCCGACCGGGACAGGGAGTGACAGATACGCAGTATTTT | CASSRPGQGVTDTQYF | many | TRBV5-6 | TRBD1 | TRBJ2-3
TGTGCCAGCAGTTTCTTGGACAGGACGAAGGATACGCAGTATTTT | CASSFLDRTKDTQYF | . | TRBV28 | TRBD1 | TRBJ2-3
TGCAGCGTTGAATCGCGCAGAAGCACAGATACGCAGTATTTT | CSVESRRSTDTQYF | . | TRBV29-1 | . | TRBJ2-3
TGTGCCAGCAGTTTGACAGGGTCCGAGGGGAATGAGCAGTTCTTC | CASSLTGSEGNEQFF | . | TRBV27 | TRBD1 | TRBJ2-1
TGTGCCAGCATGGAGGGAGGATCGACGGAGCAGTACTTC | CASMEGGSTEQYF | few | TRBV6-6 | . | TRBJ2-4
TGTGCCAGCGGAGGACGGCCGGAGACCCAGTACTTC | CASGGRPETQYF | . | TRBV6-2/TRBV6-3 | . | TRBJ2-5